This TCR beta chain was observed in a study of T cell responses to AZD1222 COVID-19 vaccine. Overall study findings and caveats: Clonal diversity was possibly underestimated; the donors were predominantly white British and more often female. Scientists sampled the repertoires only once the peak T cell response had passed. After two AZD1222 doses, spike-specific TCR breadth and depth rose versus day 0. Just a handful of AZD1222 recipients tested seropositive at baseline.

The table came from immunoSEQ multiplex PCR; TCRdb's copy has only in-frame clones and leaves some out. The sample has 150,000 to 200,000 clones; approximately 91% are singletons. Comments on this clone: Its antigen is not identified.

Source: peripheral blood, taken on day 0 of AZD1222 vaccination. This TCR derives from an adult in good health.

The DNA for the CDR3 is TGTGCCAGCAGCCCACAGGATGACACTGAAGCTTTCTTT. It translates to CASSPQDDTEAFF. The J gene is TRBJ1-1, the V gene TRBV3-1 (or the pseudogene TRBV3-2); D is perhaps TRBD1 (5 bases). V lost 4 bases to trimming and J lost 3 bases, with 9 bases between them. Germline lookup yields CDR1 LGHDT and CDR2 YNNKEL (reference sequence). The CDR3 has 13 residues.